This is a list of T cell receptor beta chains from one sample in a study of identical twins. TCRdb called the 5' RACE reads again in MiXCR, with one record for every CDR3 protein. The sample has approximately 250,000 distinct CDR3 sequences, 6.5% seen once. These same records also appear under a second study, on T cells expressing NK-cell markers.

Material for sequencing was CD8+ T cells sorted from blood. The receptors here all came from a woman aged 18 to 35 in good health. The CDR3 runs from the conserved cysteine through the conserved F or W. Fields, in order: clone size, J gene, V gene, D gene, CDR3 DNA, CDR3 protein. The D gene is left open where the match is weak. Size tells how often a clone was seen (once, few, many) or the class of an expanded clone, and some rows leave it out.

abundance: few
j_gene: TRBJ1-1
v_gene: TRBV20-1
d_gene: TRBD1
CDR3nt: TGCAGTGCTAGATACAGGGGAATCCCTGAAGCTTTCTTT
CDR3aa: CSARYRGIPEAFF

abundance: .
j_gene: TRBJ1-1
v_gene: TRBV7-9
d_gene: .
CDR3nt: TGTGCCAGCAGCTTAGCTCCGGGGGAGAGCACTGAAGCTTTCTTT
CDR3aa: CASSLAPGESTEAFF

abundance: .
j_gene: TRBJ2-3
v_gene: TRBV5-1
d_gene: .
CDR3nt: TGCGCCAGCAGCTTGGCTGCCAGCGGAAGCACAGATACGCAGTATTTT
CDR3aa: CASSLAASGSTDTQYF

abundance: few
j_gene: TRBJ2-1
v_gene: TRBV20-1
d_gene: .
CDR3nt: TGCAGTGCTAGAGATTTGGGCCCTTCCTACAATGAGCAGTTCTTC
CDR3aa: CSARDLGPSYNEQFF

abundance: .
j_gene: TRBJ2-3
v_gene: TRBV7-6
d_gene: .
CDR3nt: TGTGCCAGCAGCTTGAGGACAGATAGCACAGATACGCAGTATTTT
CDR3aa: CASSLRTDSTDTQYF

abundance: many
j_gene: TRBJ1-2
v_gene: TRBV7-9
d_gene: .
CDR3nt: TGTGCCAGCAGCACCGAGGAGGACAGAGCTAACTATGGCTACACCTTC
CDR3aa: CASSTEEDRANYGYTF

abundance: few
j_gene: TRBJ2-1
v_gene: TRBV27
d_gene: .
CDR3nt: TGTGCCAGCAGTTCCCAGTCGAATGAGCAGTTCTTC
CDR3aa: CASSSQSNEQFF

abundance: many
j_gene: TRBJ1-2
v_gene: TRBV7-9
d_gene: .
CDR3nt: TGTGCCAGCCGCCCTGCATGGGAGCTTAACTATGGCTACACCTTC
CDR3aa: CASRPAWELNYGYTF

abundance: .
j_gene: TRBJ2-7
v_gene: TRBV9
d_gene: TRBD2
CDR3nt: TGTGCCAGCAGTGACACTAGCGGGGTTCCCTACGAGCAGTACTTC
CDR3aa: CASSDTSGVPYEQYF

abundance: many
j_gene: TRBJ2-2
v_gene: TRBV2
d_gene: TRBD2
CDR3nt: TGTGCCAGCAGTTGGCTAGCGGCGAACACCGGGGAGCTGTTTTTT
CDR3aa: CASSWLAANTGELFF